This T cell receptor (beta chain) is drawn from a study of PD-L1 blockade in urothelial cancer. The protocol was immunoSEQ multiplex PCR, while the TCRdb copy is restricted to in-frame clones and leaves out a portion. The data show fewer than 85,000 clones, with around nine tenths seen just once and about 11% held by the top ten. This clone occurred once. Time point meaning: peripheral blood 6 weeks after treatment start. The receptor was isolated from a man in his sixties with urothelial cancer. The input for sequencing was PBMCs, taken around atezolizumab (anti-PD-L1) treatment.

CDR3 region: CARSGTGVSTDTQYF. The CDR3, as DNA: TGTGCAAGGTCCGGGACAGGAGTTAGCACAGATACGCAGTATTTT. The rearrangement joins TRBV12-2 to TRBJ2-3; TRBD1 reflects the table's D call only, with no check against the DNA. TRBV12-2 is listed as a pseudogene. This CDR3 has 15 amino acids.